Below are 9 T cell receptor beta chains sequenced from a single sample in a study of blood T cell repertoires in COVID-19. Assay used: immunoSEQ multiplex PCR; TCRdb lists only in-frame clones, some missing. The repertoire includes about 300,000 clones, nearly 90% of them detected once, and around 5.9% sits in the top ten. The sequenced sample consisted of PBMCs or T cells enriched from blood (not recorded which). These receptors came from a woman in her twenties or thirties who had recovered from COVID-19.

This sequence joins TRBV30 and TRBJ1-3, with D possibly being TRBD1 (6 bases). Germline lookup yields CDR1 GTSNPN and CDR2 SVGIG (reference sequence). V was clipped by 4 bases and J by 2 bases, with 9 bases between them. This CDR3 is 13 amino acids long. The CDR3 here is CAWNDRTGNTIYF. Here the CDR3 DNA reads TGTGCCTGGAATGACAGGACTGGAAACACCATATATTTT.

This chain joins TRBV7-2 and TRBJ2-3; possible D gene TRBD1, 5 bases. Trimming took 2 bases from V and 6 from J, leaving 12 bases between them. The CDR3 length is 14 residues. Germline V gene sequence: CDR1 SGHTA, CDR2 FQGNSA. CDR3 sequence reads: CASSLTPGRDTQYF. DNA for the CDR3: TGTGCCAGCAGCTTAACCCCAGGGCGCGATACGCAGTATTTT.

The V call is TRBV9, the J call TRBJ1-1; D gene ambiguous. The CDR3 loop spans 13 amino acids. Germline-derived CDR1 and CDR2 are SGDLS and YYNGEE. Deletions cut 4 bases from V and 7 bases from J, with 14 bases between. The CDR3 DNA follows: TGTGCCAGCAGCTCACAGTTGCGTGGTGAAGCTTTCTTT. Amino acid sequence: CASSSQLRGEAFF.

V gene TRBV9 combines with J gene TRBJ2-3; the D gene is possibly TRBD2 (6 bases). The V and J ends lost 2 bases and 1 base respectively, with 11 bases between them. The CDR3 is 15 residues long. Germline assignment: CDR1 SGDLS and CDR2 YYNGEE. The CDR3 loop reads CASSVGTPGTDTQYF. CDR3 in DNA: TGTGCCAGCAGCGTGGGGACTCCGGGCACAGATACGCAGTATTTT. Looking up the rest from reference TRBV9 and TRBJ2-3 gives the full variable domain: DSGVTQTPKHLITATGQRVTLRCSPRSGDLSVYWYQQSLDQGLQFLIQYYNGEERAKGNILERFSAQQFPDLHSELNLSSLELGDSALYFCASSVGTPGTDTQYFGPGTRLTVL.

The J gene is TRBJ2-1, the V gene TRBV4-3; 12 nucleotides align to TRBD2. With V trimmed by 1 base and J by 3 bases, 1 base remained unmatched. This CDR3 is 16 amino acids long. The germline gives CDR1 LGHNA, CDR2 YSLEER. CDR3 coding DNA: TGCGCCAGCAGCCAAGTGACTAGCGGGGGCTACAATGAGCAGTTCTTC. Translation gives CASSQVTSGGYNEQFF.

As regards this clone: Other DNA sequences in this sample translate to the same CDR3. The chain joins TRBV7-9 to TRBJ1-1, with 7 nucleotides matching TRBD1. Germline V gene data show CDR1 as SEHNR and CDR2 as FQNEAQ (reference sequence). This CDR3 has 15 amino acids. Trimming removed 2 bases from V and 1 base from J; junction bases left unmatched: 4. The CDR3 DNA reads TGTGCCAGCAGCTTACTGGCAGGGGGGAACACTGAAGCTTTCTTT. Translated: CASSLLAGGNTEAFF.

The chain combines TRBV5-1 with TRBJ1-2; 9 bases align to TRBD1. V shed 7 bases, J shed 5 bases, and the junction held 9 bases outside the gene matches. CDR3 size: 14 residues. Per the germline V gene, CDR1 is SGHRS and CDR2 is YFSETQ. CDR3 nucleotide sequence: TGCGCCAGCGGAAACAGGGGGCTGGTGTATGGCTACACCTTC. As protein: CASGNRGLVYGYTF.

The chain combines TRBV7-2 with TRBJ2-7; TRBD1 might be the D (6 bases). CDR3 length equals 15 residues. The V end lost 5 bases, the J end lost 7 bases, and 21 bases lay between the germline ends. Germline V CDR1 and CDR2: SGHTA, FQGNSA. The DNA of the CDR3 is TGTGCCAGCAGCATTAGCGCGAGGGGAACAGGGGAGCAGTACTTC. This gives the protein CASSISARGTGEQYF.

This clone has a single count. The rearrangement uses TRBV18 and TRBJ2-7; possibly TRBD2 for D (6 bases). Trimming pared 1 base from V and 7 bases from J, leaving 14 bases between. CDR3 length: 14 residues. Germline CDR1 reads KGHSH; CDR2 reads LQKENI. CDR3 coding DNA: TGTGCCAGCTCACCACTTCCGGGGGTGCGGGAGCAGTACTTC. Its protein is CASSPLPGVREQYF.